This is a list of T cell receptor beta chains from one sample in a study of cytomegalovirus exposure and HLA in healthy donors. Produced via immunoSEQ multiplex PCR; TCRdb's table is partial and in-frame only. The data show about 220,000 clones, 70% to 80% seen once. Material for sequencing was PBMCs. Receptors were obtained from a woman aged 25 to 39 in good health and CMV-seronegative. Each CDR3 is given with its conserved first and last residue. A D gene is named only where the DNA matches it firmly. The listing skips clone size in some rows; elsewhere it reads once, few, many or a size class.

DNA: TGTGCCAGCAGCTTCGGACAGGCCTCCTACGAGCAGTACTTC
CDR3: CASSFGQASYEQYF
V: TRBV7-9
J: TRBJ2-7
D: TRBD1
size: NA

DNA: TGTGCCAGCAGCTTGAAAGCGGGAGTTGTTGATACGCAGTATTTT
CDR3: CASSLKAGVVDTQYF
V: TRBV5-4
J: TRBJ2-3
D: TRBD2
size: NA

DNA: TGTGCCAGCAGTAAATCCGGGACAGCAGCGTCACCCCTCCACTTT
CDR3: CASSKSGTAASPLHF
V: TRBV5-8
J: TRBJ1-6
D: TRBD1
size: NA

DNA: TGTGCCAGCAGTGTTGATACAGAATCCAGCGGCTACACCTTC
CDR3: CASSVDTESSGYTF
V: TRBV2
J: TRBJ1-2
D: NA
size: NA

DNA: TGTGCCAGCAGACCCTTTGGTCTTGGAGACGAAGCTTTCTTT
CDR3: CASRPFGLGDEAFF
V: TRBV27
J: TRBJ1-1
D: NA
size: once

DNA: TGTGCCAGCAGTGAAATAAGATGGGGCCCTTACGAGCAGTACTTC
CDR3: CASSEIRWGPYEQYF
V: TRBV6-1
J: TRBJ2-7
D: NA
size: few

DNA: TGTGCCAGTAGTCTCCTCTACTCTAGCTATGGCTACACCTTC
CDR3: CASSLLYSSYGYTF
V: TRBV19
J: TRBJ1-2
D: NA
size: NA

DNA: TGTGCCAGCAGCTTGGAGACAGGGAGCTCCTACGAGCAGTACTTC
CDR3: CASSLETGSSYEQYF
V: TRBV5-5
J: TRBJ2-7
D: TRBD1
size: once

DNA: TGTGCCAGCTCACCCCAGGGTTTCTCTAACTATGGCTACACCTTC
CDR3: CASSPQGFSNYGYTF
V: TRBV18
J: TRBJ1-2
D: NA
size: NA

DNA: TGTGCCAGCTCACCGGGACAGGGGAATTCTTACGGCTACACCTTC
CDR3: CASSPGQGNSYGYTF
V: TRBV18
J: TRBJ1-2
D: TRBD1
size: NA

DNA: TGTGCCAGCAGCCCACAGGGGGCGTCGACTCAGCCCCAGCATTTT
CDR3: CASSPQGASTQPQHF
V: TRBV5-5
J: TRBJ1-5
D: TRBD1
size: NA

DNA: TGTGCCAGCAGTGAAAACGGGATGGCTCAGCCCCAGCATTTT
CDR3: CASSENGMAQPQHF
V: TRBV25-1
J: TRBJ1-5
D: NA
size: NA

DNA: TGCGCCAGCAGCTTAGGGACAGTCGAGCAGTACTTC
CDR3: CASSLGTVEQYF
V: TRBV5-1
J: TRBJ2-7
D: TRBD1
size: NA

DNA: TGTGCCAGCAGTTTTAATAGCGGGAACCGAGGGGAGACCCAGTACTTC
CDR3: CASSFNSGNRGETQYF
V: TRBV27
J: TRBJ2-5
D: TRBD2
size: NA

DNA: TGTGCCAGCAGCATTACAGGGTTCTATGGCTACACCTTC
CDR3: CASSITGFYGYTF
V: TRBV28
J: TRBJ1-2
D: NA
size: NA

DNA: TGTGCCTCGACGACAGGGGTACTTGGCTACACCTTC
CDR3: CASTTGVLGYTF
V: TRBV30
J: TRBJ1-2
D: TRBD1
size: NA

DNA: TGTGCCAGCAGTGCCTTCAAGGGGCAGTTCACTGAAGCTTTCTTT
CDR3: CASSAFKGQFTEAFF
V: TRBV25-1
J: TRBJ1-1
D: NA
size: NA

DNA: TGTGCCAGCAGCCCCCGGACAGGGAACACTGAAGCTTTCTTT
CDR3: CASSPRTGNTEAFF
V: TRBV5-5
J: TRBJ1-1
D: TRBD1
size: NA

DNA: TGCGCCAGCAGTGAAACTAGCGGGAGTACTAGCACAGATACGCAGTATTTT
CDR3: CASSETSGSTSTDTQYF
V: TRBV10-1
J: TRBJ2-3
D: TRBD2
size: few

DNA: TGTGCCAGCAGCTCACGAGGTCCCTTATACGAGCAGTACTTC
CDR3: CASSSRGPLYEQYF
V: TRBV11-2
J: TRBJ2-7
D: NA
size: NA

DNA: TGTGCCTGGAGGCCCGGACTCGCCTACAATGAGCAGTTCTTC
CDR3: CAWRPGLAYNEQFF
V: TRBV30
J: TRBJ2-1
D: NA
size: NA

DNA: TGTGCCAGCAGCTCCACTAGCGGGACGAACACCGGGGAGCTGTTTTTT
CDR3: CASSSTSGTNTGELFF
V: TRBV9
J: TRBJ2-2
D: TRBD2
size: NA

DNA: TGTGCCAGCAGGAAGCGCCCCAACACTGAAGCTTTCTTT
CDR3: CASRKRPNTEAFF
V: TRBV6-6
J: TRBJ1-1
D: NA
size: NA

DNA: TGCGCCAGCAGCCAAGAGGGACAGGGGACCTATGGCTACACCTTC
CDR3: CASSQEGQGTYGYTF
V: TRBV4-1
J: TRBJ1-2
D: TRBD1
size: NA

DNA: TGTGCCAGCAGCTTACAGGGGGTGGGGGAGACCCAGTACTTC
CDR3: CASSLQGVGETQYF
V: TRBV7-9
J: TRBJ2-5
D: TRBD1
size: NA

DNA: TGTGCCAGCAGCGTAGAAGAGGGTCGAGAGACCCAGTACTTC
CDR3: CASSVEEGRETQYF
V: TRBV9
J: TRBJ2-5
D: NA
size: NA

DNA: TGTGCCAGCAGTCCGGGACTAGCGGGGGGTGACGAGCAGTACTTC
CDR3: CASSPGLAGGDEQYF
V: TRBV27
J: TRBJ2-7
D: TRBD2
size: NA

DNA: TGTGCCAGCAGTACTAAGAGGCAGATCGCAGATACGCAGTATTTT
CDR3: CASSTKRQIADTQYF
V: TRBV2
J: TRBJ2-3
D: NA
size: NA

DNA: TGTGCCAGCACCTTGGTCCACAAGAACACTGAAGCTTTCTTT
CDR3: CASTLVHKNTEAFF
V: TRBV5-6
J: TRBJ1-1
D: NA
size: NA

DNA: TGTGCCAGTATCCGTTGGCCCCTAGCGGGAGAACGGCTGTTTTTT
CDR3: CASIRWPLAGERLFF
V: TRBV19
J: TRBJ2-2
D: TRBD2
size: few

DNA: TGTGCCAGCAGCGTGGGGGGCACTAGCGGCTACAATGAGCAGTTCTTC
CDR3: CASSVGGTSGYNEQFF
V: TRBV9
J: TRBJ2-1
D: TRBD2
size: NA

DNA: TGTGCCAGTAGTATCCCAGGGTTCTTGGGCTACACCTTC
CDR3: CASSIPGFLGYTF
V: TRBV19
J: TRBJ1-2
D: NA
size: NA

DNA: TGTGCCTGGAGTACACCCCAGGGGAATCAGCCCCAGCATTTT
CDR3: CAWSTPQGNQPQHF
V: TRBV30
J: TRBJ1-5
D: NA
size: few

DNA: TGTGCCAGCAGCGTAACTGAAAACACCATATATTTT
CDR3: CASSVTENTIYF
V: TRBV9
J: TRBJ1-3
D: NA
size: once

DNA: TGTGCCAGCAGCGCCCCCGGGAGGACTGAAGCTTTCTTT
CDR3: CASSAPGRTEAFF
V: TRBV5-5
J: TRBJ1-1
D: NA
size: few

DNA: TGCGCCACTAAACAGGGGGTAACCCCCAATGAAAAACTGTTTTTT
CDR3: CATKQGVTPNEKLFF
V: TRBV5-1
J: TRBJ1-4
D: TRBD1
size: NA

DNA: TGTGCCACCAGCAGTGGGGGGGTAAGCACAGATACGCAGTATTTT
CDR3: CATSSGGVSTDTQYF
V: TRBV15
J: TRBJ2-3
D: TRBD2
size: NA

DNA: TGTGCCAGCAGTTACTCGCGGCGACTACCCAATCAGCCCCAGCATTTT
CDR3: CASSYSRRLPNQPQHF
V: TRBV6-5
J: TRBJ1-5
D: NA
size: NA

DNA: TGTGCCAGCAGCTCTACAGGGCTCACTGAAGCTTTCTTT
CDR3: CASSSTGLTEAFF
V: TRBV13
J: TRBJ1-1
D: NA
size: NA

DNA: TGCGCCAGCAGCTTACAGGGTGAAGATTCACCCCTCCACTTT
CDR3: CASSLQGEDSPLHF
V: TRBV5-1
J: TRBJ1-6
D: NA
size: NA

DNA: TGTGCCAGCAGCCAACGCCTAGCGGGAAGGACCGGGGAGCTGTTTTTT
CDR3: CASSQRLAGRTGELFF
V: TRBV14
J: TRBJ2-2
D: TRBD2
size: NA

DNA: TGTGCCAGCGCCGCCCAGGGCTGGGGCTACACCTTC
CDR3: CASAAQGWGYTF
V: TRBV18
J: TRBJ1-2
D: NA
size: NA

DNA: TGTGCCAGCAGCTTATCGGGGATCGCCACTGAAGCTTTCTTT
CDR3: CASSLSGIATEAFF
V: TRBV7-9
J: TRBJ1-1
D: NA
size: NA

DNA: TGTGCCAGCAGCTTAGCGGTCAGGGAGGGAGAGACCCAGTACTTC
CDR3: CASSLAVREGETQYF
V: TRBV7-8
J: TRBJ2-5
D: TRBD2
size: once

DNA: TGTGCCAGCAGCTTCCGGGGGGCGATATGGAATGAGCAGTTCTTC
CDR3: CASSFRGAIWNEQFF
V: TRBV5-6
J: TRBJ2-1
D: NA
size: NA

DNA: TGTGCCAGCTCACCACCGCGACAGACCTACGAGCAGTACTTC
CDR3: CASSPPRQTYEQYF
V: TRBV18
J: TRBJ2-7
D: NA
size: NA